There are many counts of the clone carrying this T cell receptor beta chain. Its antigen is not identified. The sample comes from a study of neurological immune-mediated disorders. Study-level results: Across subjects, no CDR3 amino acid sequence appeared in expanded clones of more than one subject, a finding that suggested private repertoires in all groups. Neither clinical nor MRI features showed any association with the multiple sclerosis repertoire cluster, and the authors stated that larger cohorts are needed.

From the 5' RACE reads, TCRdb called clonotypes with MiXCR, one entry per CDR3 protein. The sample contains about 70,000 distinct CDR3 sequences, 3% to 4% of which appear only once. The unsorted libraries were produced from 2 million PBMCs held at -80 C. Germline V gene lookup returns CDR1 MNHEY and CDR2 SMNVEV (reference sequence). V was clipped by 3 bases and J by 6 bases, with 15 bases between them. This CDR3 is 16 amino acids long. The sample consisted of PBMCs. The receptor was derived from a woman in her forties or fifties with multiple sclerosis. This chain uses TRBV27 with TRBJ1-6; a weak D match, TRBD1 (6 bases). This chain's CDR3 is CASSFSQGSSNSPLHF. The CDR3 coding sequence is TGTGCCAGCAGTTTTTCACAGGGAAGTTCTAATTCACCCCTCCACTTT.